This T cell receptor beta chain was sequenced in a study of post-analysis software for immune sequencing data. About the research overall: Relapsing-remitting, secondary progressive and progressive-relapsing forms of multiple sclerosis all featured among disease courses. Study results and limitations: Patients carried roughly 5 TRBV segments more frequently than controls did, and TRBV5-6, TRBV5-1 and TRBV20-1 were among them. Multiple sclerosis patients had significantly lower normalized Chao1 diversity than controls. F measure grouped same-batch samples tightly together.

This clonotype has at least ten counts. The antigen remains undetermined. The germline V gene encodes CDR1 SQVTM and CDR2 ANQGSEA. There are 12 residues in the CDR3. Trimming cost V 3 bases and J 4 bases, with 9 bases left between them. Libraries were made from TCR beta cDNA, and they carried unique molecular identifiers. Yield was roughly 500,000 cDNA molecules from about 0.94 to 9.7 million T cells. TCRdb re-called the PCR reads through MiXCR, storing one row per CDR3 protein. The table lists roughly 600,000 distinct CDR3 sequences, around 40% of them singletons. The chain is built from TRBV29-1 and TRBJ2-5; D may match TRBD1 or TRBD2 (6 bases each). Sequencing was performed on blood. The clonotype originates from a girl aged 5-17 years with multiple sclerosis. DNA for the CDR3: TGCAGCGTTGACCGGGGGCGAGAGACCCAGTACTTC. Residues: CSVDRGRETQYF.